This T cell receptor (beta chain) is drawn from a study of T cell changes during pregnancy in multiple sclerosis. This CDR3 has 16 residues. V was cut by 4 bases and J by 0 bases, with 13 bases left in between. CDR1 and CDR2 (germline): SGHVS, FQNEAQ. TCRdb's copy holds only in-frame clones and misses some; the assay was immunoSEQ multiplex PCR. The data show about 42,000 clones, 75% to 95% seen once. This clone was picked up one time. The chain joins TRBV7-8 to TRBJ1-3, with D unclear. The receptor's source is a female donor in good health, enrolled as a control in a pregnancy study. The sequenced sample was CD4+ T cells from peripheral blood mononuclear cells, obtained after pregnancy. This CDR3 is CASSSSGWSSGNTIYF. The CDR3 DNA follows: TGTGCCAGCAGCTCCTCGGGATGGAGCTCTGGAAACACCATATATTTT.